The 24 T cell receptor beta chains given below trace back to one sample, sequenced in a study of blood T cell repertoires in COVID-19. Using immunoSEQ multiplex PCR, the repertoire was profiled, and TCRdb retains in-frame clones only, with some absent. The table records about 210,000 clones, approximately 87% of them present only once. The sequencing sample was made of peripheral blood. These receptors all come from a woman in her 70s with acute or convalescent COVID-19.

The chain has TRBV10-3 and TRBJ2-1; 7 bases agree with TRBD2. Germline CDR1 and CDR2: ENHRY and SYGVKD. This CDR3 is 14 amino acids long. After removal of 6 bases from V and 7 bases from J, the junction contained 9 bases not matched to a gene. CDR3 amino acids: CAIRPQLGGNEQFF. The CDR3 DNA reads TGTGCCATCAGGCCTCAATTGGGGGGGAATGAGCAGTTCTTC.

The chain recombines TRBV20-1 with TRBJ2-7; D not resolved. CDR1 DFQATT and CDR2 SNEGSKA come from the germline V gene (reference sequence). The CDR3 spans 12 residues. With 3 bases removed from V and 3 bases from J, the gap between germline ends came to 9 bases. DNA of the CDR3: TGCAGTGCTAGTAGCCAAGACTACGAGCAGTACTTC. Its protein is CSASSQDYEQYF.

The chain joins TRBV28 to TRBJ2-3; 14 bases are a match to TRBD2. Germline CDR1 MDHEN, CDR2 SYDVKM. V lost 4 bases to trimming and J lost 7 bases; unmatched junction nucleotides: 7. The CDR3 covers 16 residues. The chain's CDR3 is CASSSYGLAGGYTQYF. CDR3 DNA: TGTGCCAGCAGTTCTTATGGACTAGCGGGGGGATATACGCAGTATTTT.

The chain carries TRBV5-1 and TRBJ2-5, with TRBD2 matching 7 bases. With 3 bases clipped from V and 3 bases from J, the junction kept 8 bases outside the gene matches. The CDR3 runs to 15 residues. CDR1 and CDR2 (germline): SGHRS, YFSETQ. CDR3 residues: CASSYRGDGKETQYF. DNA for the CDR3: TGCGCCAGCAGCTACCGGGGGGACGGTAAAGAGACCCAGTACTTC.

The genes are TRBV5-5 and TRBJ1-3; TRBD1 matches 8 bases. From germline, CDR1 is SGHKS and CDR2 YYEKEE (reference sequence). V lost 4 bases and J lost 4; bases outside the gene matches: 10. There are 16 residues in the CDR3. The CDR3 DNA reads TGTGCCAGCAGCCGATCCACAGGGGGACAAGGAAACACCATATATTTT. This encodes CASSRSTGGQGNTIYF. Looking up the rest from reference TRBV5-5 and TRBJ1-3 gives the full variable domain: DAGVTQSPTHLIKTRGQQVTLRCSPISGHKSVSWYQQVLGQGPQFIFQYYEKEERGRGNFPDRFSARQFPNYSSELNVNALLLGDSALYLCASSRSTGGQGNTIYFGEGSWLTVV.

This clone was detected a few times. V usage is TRBV5-4 and J usage is TRBJ1-2; 7 bases map to TRBD1. Germline V CDR1 and CDR2: SGHNT, YYREEE (reference sequence). This CDR3 spans 14 amino acids. With V trimmed by 4 bases and J by 2 bases, 5 bases remained unmatched. This CDR3 reads CASSRGTANYGYTF. The CDR3 DNA reads TGTGCCAGCAGCCGGGGGACAGCCAACTATGGCTACACCTTC.

This sequence joins TRBV19 and TRBJ1-5, with TRBD1 matching over 8 bases. Germline CDR1 and CDR2: LNHDA and SQIVND (reference sequence). V shed 8 bases and J 7 bases; nucleotides not matched to a gene: 13. The CDR3 spans 15 residues. CDR3 protein: CASHTMTGERQPQHF. In nucleotides, the CDR3 is TGTGCCAGTCACACCATGACAGGGGAGAGGCAGCCCCAGCATTTT.

This chain links TRBV5-1 with TRBJ2-1; TRBD1 matches at 8 bases. The CDR3 covers 15 residues. Germline V gene sequence: CDR1 SGHRS, CDR2 YFSETQ. V dropped 4 bases and J dropped 5; count of bases not matched to a gene: 8. The CDR3 region is CASSPQGESHNEQFF. The CDR3 nucleotides read TGCGCCAGCAGCCCACAGGGGGAAAGCCACAATGAGCAGTTCTTC.

This chain links TRBV27 with TRBJ1-6, with 8 bases fitting TRBD1. After removal of 5 bases from V and 6 bases from J, the junction contained 6 bases not matched to a gene. The CDR3 is 15 amino acids. In germline, CDR1 is MNHEY, CDR2 SMNVEV (reference sequence). CDR3 protein: CASSPHRGTNSPLHF. Here the CDR3 DNA reads TGTGCCAGCAGTCCCCACAGGGGGACTAATTCACCCCTCCACTTT.

J is TRBJ1-4 and V is TRBV11-2, with a possible D match to TRBD1 (6 bases). The V and J ends lost 5 bases and 1 base respectively, with 11 bases between them. Looked up from germline, CDR1 is SGHAT and CDR2 is FQNNGV. The CDR3 consists of 15 residues. The CDR3 DNA is TGTGCCAGCAGCCCTTGGACAGTAACTAATGAAAAACTGTTTTTT. This gives the protein CASSPWTVTNEKLFF.

Only a few counts were recorded for this clone. The chain has TRBV5-4 and TRBJ1-1; D is uncertain. The germline V and J ends were trimmed by 2 bases and 3 bases, with 8 bases remaining between them. Germline V gives CDR1 SGHNT, CDR2 YYREEE (reference sequence). This CDR3 contains 13 residues. In DNA, the CDR3 is TGTGCCAGCAGCTTTTCCGGTTACACTGAAGCTTTCTTT. As protein: CASSFSGYTEAFF. The entire variable domain, with the rest obtained from reference TRBV5-4 and TRBJ1-1, is as follows: ETGVTQSPTHLIKTRGQQVTLRCSSQSGHNTVSWYQQALGQGPQFIFQYYREEENGRGNFPPRFSGLQFPNYSSELNVNALELDDSALYLCASSFSGYTEAFFGQGTRLTVV.

The gene calls are TRBV6-5 and TRBJ1-4, with no clear D. From germline, CDR1 is MNHEY and CDR2 SVGAGI. The V end was cut by 4 bases, the J end by 5 bases, with 14 bases between. This CDR3 has 15 residues. The CDR3 nucleotides are TGTGCCAGCAGTTTACAGCTATCCCAGAATGAAAAACTGTTTTTT. As protein: CASSLQLSQNEKLFF.

This chain joins TRBV11-2 and TRBJ2-7, with a weak D call TRBD2 (7 bases). This CDR3 contains 14 residues. Per germline, CDR1 SGHAT and CDR2 FQNNGV. V was cut by 9 bases and J by 4 bases, with 19 bases left in between. This CDR3 is CASTGGSRVYEQYF. As DNA, the CDR3 is TGTGCCAGTACGGGGGGCTCTAGGGTTTACGAGCAGTACTTC. The whole variable domain, remainder taken from reference TRBV11-2 and TRBJ2-7, is EAGVAQSPRYKIIEKRQSVAFWCNPISGHATLYWYQQILGQGPKLLIQFQNNGVVDDSQLPKDRFSAERLKGVDSTLKIQPAKLEDSAVYLCASTGGSRVYEQYFGPGTRLTVT.

The J gene is TRBJ2-2, the V gene TRBV5-1, with TRBD2 matching over 10 bases. The CDR3 sequence is 16 residues long. The V and J ends lost 3 bases and 0 bases, in that order; junction bases with no gene match: 2. Germline CDR1 reads SGHRS; CDR2 reads YFSETQ. Here the CDR3 DNA reads TGCGCCAGCAGCTACGGACTAGCGGCGAACACCGGGGAGCTGTTTTTT. It specifies CASSYGLAANTGELFF.

The V gene is TRBV24-1, the J gene TRBJ2-2, with 7 bases identical to TRBD1. J lost 6 bases, V lost 8 bases, and 8 bases had no gene match. Germline CDR1 is KGHDR and CDR2 is SFDVKD. The CDR3 is made up of 14 amino acids. In DNA form, the CDR3 reads TGTGCCACCAAGACAGGGTCGAGCTCCGGGGAGCTGTTTTTT. Its protein product is CATKTGSSSGELFF.

This clone was seen a few times. The chain combines TRBV2 with TRBJ2-3, with 8 bases aligning to TRBD2. The CDR3 runs to 16 residues. Germline trimming cut 1 base from V and 5 bases from J; bases unmatched to any gene: 8. Germline CDR1 SNHLY, CDR2 FYNNEI. The CDR3 DNA follows: TGTGCCAGCAGTGAAGGAGGCGGGGGGAGGCGAGATACGCAGTATTTT. Protein: CASSEGGGGRRDTQYF.

This rearrangement joins TRBV11-2 to TRBJ1-6; 9 bases are a match to TRBD1. CDR1 and CDR2 from the germline V gene are SGHAT and FQNNGV. With V trimmed by 2 bases and J by 7 bases, 9 bases remained unmatched. This CDR3 contains 17 residues. The CDR3 DNA reads TGTGCCAGCAGCTTACCAGGACAGGGGATGTCAAATTCACCCCTCCACTTT. It codes for CASSLPGQGMSNSPLHF. Complete variable domain (other parts from reference TRBV11-2 and TRBJ1-6): EAGVAQSPRYKIIEKRQSVAFWCNPISGHATLYWYQQILGQGPKLLIQFQNNGVVDDSQLPKDRFSAERLKGVDSTLKIQPAKLEDSAVYLCASSLPGQGMSNSPLHFGNGTRLTVT.

In its sample, this clone was seen a few times. V gene TRBV19 combines with J gene TRBJ1-2; 7 nucleotides match TRBD1. The V and J ends lost 4 bases and 2 bases, in that order; junction bases with no gene match: 7. Germline CDR1 reads LNHDA; CDR2 reads SQIVND (reference sequence). The CDR3 has 15 residues. CDR3 coding DNA: TGTGCCAGTAGTACCTCGGGACAGAGAAACTATGGCTACACCTTC. This encodes CASSTSGQRNYGYTF.

This clone was counted between two and nine times. This chain connects TRBV5-5 to TRBJ2-1; weak D call: TRBD1 (6 bases). The CDR3 covers 17 residues. CDR1 is SGHKS, CDR2 YYEKEE, per germline (reference sequence). The V end lost 0 bases, the J end lost 3 bases, and 16 bases lay between the germline ends. Written as DNA, the CDR3 is TGTGCCAGCAGCTTGGGGGACACTGGTTGGGGCTACAATGAGCAGTTCTTC. Its protein product is CASSLGDTGWGYNEQFF.

As for this clone: Different DNA sequences within this sample yield the same CDR3. This chain joins TRBV3-1 (or the pseudogene TRBV3-2) and TRBJ2-1; no clear D. CDR1 is LGHDT and CDR2 is YNNKEL in the germline V gene (reference sequence). The CDR3 loop spans 11 amino acids. V lost 1 base, J lost 9 bases, and 4 bases lay in between. The DNA for the CDR3 is TGTGCCAGCAGCCAAGCGGGTGAGCAGTTCTTC. Translation gives CASSQAGEQFF.

The J gene is TRBJ1-2, the V gene TRBV6-1, with D possibly being TRBD1 (5 bases). Looked up from germline, CDR1 is MNHNS and CDR2 is SASEGT. There are 15 residues in the CDR3. The V end was cut by 3 bases, the J end by 0 bases, with 11 bases between. The CDR3 here is CASSEGQGTNYGYTF. CDR3 nucleotides: TGTGCCAGCAGTGAGGGTCAGGGCACTAACTATGGCTACACCTTC.

The rearrangement joins TRBV4-1 to TRBJ1-1; TRBD1 aligns across 9 bases. The V gene's germline CDR1 is MGHRA and CDR2 YSYEKL. This CDR3 contains 13 residues. V shed 8 bases and J 6 bases; nucleotides not matched to a gene: 7. As DNA, the CDR3 is TGCGCCAGCCAAGAACAGGGGGCCGCTGAAGCTTTCTTT. Its protein is CASQEQGAAEAFF.

This chain uses TRBV12-5 with TRBJ2-4; 10 nucleotides line up with TRBD1. The CDR3 is 14 amino acids. Germline V gives CDR1 LGHNT, CDR2 FRNRAP. J was trimmed by 10 bases and V by 3 bases; bases with no gene match: 6. CDR3: CASGFPGTGEIQYF. The CDR3 nucleotides read TGTGCTAGTGGTTTCCCCGGGACAGGGGAAATTCAGTACTTC.

The rearrangement links TRBV5-1 to TRBJ2-5; 9 bases match TRBD2. V dropped 0 bases and J dropped 5; count of bases not matched to a gene: 5. This CDR3 has 15 amino acids. The germline V gene has CDR1 SGHRS and CDR2 YFSETQ. This chain's CDR3 is CASSLAGAGGETQYF. CDR3 in DNA: TGCGCCAGCAGCTTGGCCGGAGCGGGGGGCGAGACCCAGTACTTC.